Included here is one T cell receptor (beta chain) sequence, with context. Deep sequencing aimed at 1 in 200,000 to 1 in 1 million T cells' resolution. The assay was immunoSEQ multiplex PCR, and TCRdb's table has in-frame clones only and misses some. This sample has roughly 130,000 clones; 75% to 85% occur once, and the top ten carry roughly 12%. This record belongs to a study of cytotoxic CD8 clonotypes in ibrutinib-treated CLL. The overall study: Among responders, roughly 25 were partial and 2 complete; after median approximately 6 years, around 14 stayed remitted and approximately 12 progressed. On average, approximately 95,000 productive rearrangements and around 260,000 productive templates per sample.

Per germline, CDR1 SGHNT and CDR2 YYREEE (reference sequence). The CDR3 consists of 14 residues. Germline trimming cut 4 bases from V and 8 bases from J; bases unmatched to any gene: 7. Sequencing used PBMCs, obtained after 12 months of ibrutinib treatment. The V gene is TRBV5-4, the J gene TRBJ2-1; 9 positions agree with TRBD2. The source of this sequence is a human donor with chronic lymphocytic leukemia. This chain's CDR3 is CASSPPSGKDEQFF. The CDR3 DNA follows: TGTGCCAGCAGCCCGCCTAGCGGGAAGGATGAGCAGTTCTTC.